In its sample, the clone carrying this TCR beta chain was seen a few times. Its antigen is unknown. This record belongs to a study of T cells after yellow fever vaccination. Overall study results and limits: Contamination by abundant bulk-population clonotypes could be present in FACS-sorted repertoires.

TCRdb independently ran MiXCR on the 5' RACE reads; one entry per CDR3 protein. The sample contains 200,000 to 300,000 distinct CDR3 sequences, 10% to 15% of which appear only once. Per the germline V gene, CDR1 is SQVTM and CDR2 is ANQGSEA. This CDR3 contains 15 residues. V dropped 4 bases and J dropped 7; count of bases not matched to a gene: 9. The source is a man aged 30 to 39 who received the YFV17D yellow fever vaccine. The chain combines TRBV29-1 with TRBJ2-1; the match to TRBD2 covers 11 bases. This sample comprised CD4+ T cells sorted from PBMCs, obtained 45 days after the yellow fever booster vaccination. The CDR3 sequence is CSVGLAGGRGNEQFF. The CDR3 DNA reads TGCAGCGTTGGGCTAGCGGGAGGCCGGGGGAATGAGCAGTTCTTC.